The clone carrying this T cell receptor (beta chain) was counted at least ten times. Its antigen is undetermined. The authors amplified TCR beta CDR3 regions, and they did so from RNA transcripts for repertoire sequencing. HTBI primers were employed in first-round RT-PCR, then a second-round multiplex PCR followed. One entry per CDR3 protein, called by TCRdb with MiXCR from the multiplex PCR reads. Of 150,000 to 200,000 distinct CDR3 sequences listed, around 39% are singletons. The source of the sample is a study of Graves' ophthalmopathy and Graves' hyperthyroidism. Study-wide context: Before any treatment was given, at initial diagnosis, peripheral blood was collected. Study conclusions and caveats: Its predictions of ophthalmopathy progression gave the model over 70% sensitivity and almost 75% specificity.

CDR1 is MGHRA, CDR2 YSYEKL, per germline. Trimming shortened V by 4 bases and J by 0 bases, and 18 bases separated the two germline ends. The CDR3 is made up of 17 amino acids. Other autoimmune diseases, uncontrolled infections, pregnancy or lactation ruled patients out of participation. This chain connects TRBV4-1 to TRBJ1-1; D might be TRBD1 (5 bases). The sequence derives from a man aged 30 to 45 with Graves' ophthalmopathy. The source material was peripheral blood. The CDR3 reads CASSPLLLTVMNTEAFF. The CDR3 nucleotides are TGCGCCAGCAGCCCCCTACTACTGACAGTAATGAACACTGAAGCTTTCTTT.